This entry concerns a single T cell receptor beta chain. Its antigen is unknown. The PCR ran on 60 Vbeta and 13 Jbeta primers. TCRdb's copy holds only in-frame clones and misses some; the assay was immunoSEQ multiplex PCR. The sample consists of approximately 140,000 clones, about four fifths of them appearing once. These data originate in a study of cytomegalovirus exposure and HLA in healthy donors. Across the whole study: In an earlier analysis, around 120 million unique TCR beta sequences were found from some 180 million T cells.

The V end lost 1 base, the J end lost 8 bases, and 8 bases lay between the germline ends. There are 12 residues in the CDR3. CDR1 and CDR2 from the germline V gene are LGHNT and FRNRAP. The study, taken as a whole, reports: The records held CMV serostatus as the only immune exposure information. There were reportedly fewer N-insertions in an Asian-associated ancestry cluster than the approximately 630-donor mean, in a later analysis. It was 150 to 200 TCR beta chains that were listed as cytomegalovirus-associated.

The chain couples TRBV12-5 to TRBJ1-1, with D possibly TRBD1 on 5 matching bases. This receptor was obtained from a man aged 35 to 55 in good health and CMV-seropositive. Sequencing was performed on PBMCs. In DNA form, the CDR3 reads TGTGCTAGTGGTTTGGACAGGTTGGAAGCTTTCTTT. Encoded protein: CASGLDRLEAFF.